This TCR beta chain is from a study of metastatic and nonmetastatic thyroid tumors. Study-wide background: Repertoires of blood and of tissue (tumor or nodule) from malignant and benign thyroid patients were compared.

General study findings and limits: Reportedly, malignant thyroid tumors had significantly higher TCR beta diversity than benign nodules, in blood and tumor.

This clone was detected a few times. Its antigen is not known. Ahead of thyroid surgery, no patient had received treatment of any kind. In the source study's methods: Using the CDR3 differences seen across clinicopathological groups, the authors built a distant-metastasis classifier for papillary thyroid cancer, which was meant to discriminate distant-metastatic patients. TCRdb re-analyzed the PCR reads using MiXCR. TCRdb's processing, not the authors' own work, is the source of the V and J calls. The sample consists of roughly 4,700 clones, 28% of them appearing once. V was cut by 7 bases and J by 11 bases, with 18 bases left in between. The CDR3 length is 14 residues. Per the germline V gene, CDR1 is MNHNS and CDR2 is SASEGT.

The sequencing sample was made of adjacent normal tissue. The clonotype originates from a female donor with papillary thyroid cancer or a benign thyroid nodule (not recorded which). Some clones in this sample may be carry-over from other donors' samples. The V and J genes are TRBV6-1 and TRBJ1-6; D may be TRBD1 (5 bases). The DNA of the CDR3 is TGTGCCAGCATCCCCGCGCGTTCGGGACCACCCCTCCACTTT. Protein sequence: CASIPARSGPPLHF.